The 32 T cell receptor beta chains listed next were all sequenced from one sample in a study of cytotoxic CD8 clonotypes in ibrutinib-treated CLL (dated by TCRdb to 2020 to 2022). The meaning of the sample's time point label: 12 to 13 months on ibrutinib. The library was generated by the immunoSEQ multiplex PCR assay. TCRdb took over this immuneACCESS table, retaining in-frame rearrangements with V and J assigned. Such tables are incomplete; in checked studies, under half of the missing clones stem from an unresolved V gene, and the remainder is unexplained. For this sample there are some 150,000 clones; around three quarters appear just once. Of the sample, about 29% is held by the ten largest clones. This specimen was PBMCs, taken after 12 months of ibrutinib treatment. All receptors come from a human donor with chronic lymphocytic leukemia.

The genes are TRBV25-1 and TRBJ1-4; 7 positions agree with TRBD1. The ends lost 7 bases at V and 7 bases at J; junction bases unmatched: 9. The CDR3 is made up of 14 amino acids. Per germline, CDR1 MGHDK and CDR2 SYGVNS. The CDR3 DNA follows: TGTGCCAGCAACCCGGGGACAGTAACTGAAAAACTGTTTTTT. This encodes CASNPGTVTEKLFF.

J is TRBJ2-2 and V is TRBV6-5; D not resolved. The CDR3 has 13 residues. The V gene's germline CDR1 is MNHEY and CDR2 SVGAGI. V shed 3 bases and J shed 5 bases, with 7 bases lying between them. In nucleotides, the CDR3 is TGTGCCAGCAGTTATAGTCGGACCGGGGAGCTGTTTTTT. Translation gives CASSYSRTGELFF.

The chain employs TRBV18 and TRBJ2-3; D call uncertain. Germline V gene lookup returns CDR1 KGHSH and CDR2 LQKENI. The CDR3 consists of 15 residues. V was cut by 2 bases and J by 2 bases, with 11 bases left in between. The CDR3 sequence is CASSPSGLHTDTQYF. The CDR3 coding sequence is TGTGCCAGCTCACCATCCGGGTTACACACAGATACGCAGTATTTT.

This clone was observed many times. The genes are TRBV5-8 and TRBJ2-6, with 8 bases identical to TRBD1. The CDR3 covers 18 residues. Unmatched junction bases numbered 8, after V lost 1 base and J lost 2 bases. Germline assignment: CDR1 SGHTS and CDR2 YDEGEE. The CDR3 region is CASSLTGGRWTGANVLTF. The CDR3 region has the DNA TGTGCCAGCAGCTTGACAGGGGGACGCTGGACTGGGGCCAACGTCCTGACTTTC.

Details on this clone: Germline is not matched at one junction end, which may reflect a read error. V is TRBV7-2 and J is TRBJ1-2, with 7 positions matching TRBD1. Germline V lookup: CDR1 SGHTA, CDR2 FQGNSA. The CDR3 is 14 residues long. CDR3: CASSQDRVNYGYTF. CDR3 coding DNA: TGCGCCAGCAGCCAAGACAGGGTCAACTATGGCTACACCTTC.

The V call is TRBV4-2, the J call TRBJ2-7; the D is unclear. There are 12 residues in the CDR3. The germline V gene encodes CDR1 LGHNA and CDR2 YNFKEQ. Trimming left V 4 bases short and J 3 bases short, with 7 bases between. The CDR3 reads CASSPGGYEQYF. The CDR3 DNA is TGTGCCAGCAGCCCAGGCGGCTACGAGCAGTACTTC.

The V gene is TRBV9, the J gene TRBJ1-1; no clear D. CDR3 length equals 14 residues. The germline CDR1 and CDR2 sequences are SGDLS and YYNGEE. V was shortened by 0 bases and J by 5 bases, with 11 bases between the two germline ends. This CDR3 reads CASSVVRVGTEAFF. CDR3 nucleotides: TGTGCCAGCAGCGTAGTGAGGGTAGGTACTGAAGCTTTCTTT. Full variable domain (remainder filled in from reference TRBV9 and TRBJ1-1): DSGVTQTPKHLITATGQRVTLRCSPRSGDLSVYWYQQSLDQGLQFLIQYYNGEERAKGNILERFSAQQFPDLHSELNLSSLELGDSALYFCASSVVRVGTEAFFGQGTRLTVV.

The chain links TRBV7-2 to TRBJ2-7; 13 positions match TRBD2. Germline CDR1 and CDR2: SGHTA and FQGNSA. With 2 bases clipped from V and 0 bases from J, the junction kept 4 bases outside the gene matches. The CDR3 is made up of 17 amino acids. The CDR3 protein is CASSLKGTSGISYEQYF. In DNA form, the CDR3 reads TGTGCCAGCAGCTTAAAGGGGACTAGCGGGATCTCCTACGAGCAGTACTTC.

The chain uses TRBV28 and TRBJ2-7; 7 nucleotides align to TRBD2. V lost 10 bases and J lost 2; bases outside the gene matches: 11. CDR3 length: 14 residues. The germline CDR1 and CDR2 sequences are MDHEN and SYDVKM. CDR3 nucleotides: TGTGCCACGCAACCCGGCGGGAGCGCCTACGAGCAGTACTTC. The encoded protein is CATQPGGSAYEQYF. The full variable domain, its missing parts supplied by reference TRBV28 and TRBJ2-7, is DVKVTQSSRYLVKRTGEKVFLECVQDMDHENMFWYRQDPGLGLRLIYFSYDVKMKEKGDIPEGYSVSREKKERFSLILESASTNQTSMYLCATQPGGSAYEQYFGPGTRLTVT.

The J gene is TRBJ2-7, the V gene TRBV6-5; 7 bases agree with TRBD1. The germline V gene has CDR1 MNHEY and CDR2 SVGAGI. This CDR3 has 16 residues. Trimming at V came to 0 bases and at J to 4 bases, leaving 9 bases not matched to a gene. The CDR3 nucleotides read TGTGCCAGCAGTTACTCGACCCCGGACAGGTATTACGAGCAGTACTTC. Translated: CASSYSTPDRYYEQYF.

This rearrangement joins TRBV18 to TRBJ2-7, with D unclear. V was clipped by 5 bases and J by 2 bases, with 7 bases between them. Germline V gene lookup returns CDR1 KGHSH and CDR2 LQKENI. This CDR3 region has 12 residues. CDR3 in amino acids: CASSSIAYEQYF. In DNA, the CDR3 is TGTGCCAGCTCATCGATAGCCTACGAGCAGTACTTC. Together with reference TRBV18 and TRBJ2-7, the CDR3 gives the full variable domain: NAGVMQNPRHLVRRRGQEARLRCSPMKGHSHVYWYRQLPEEGLKFMVYLQKENIIDESGMPKERFSAEFPKEGPSILRIQQVVRGDSAAYFCASSSIAYEQYFGPGTRLTVT.

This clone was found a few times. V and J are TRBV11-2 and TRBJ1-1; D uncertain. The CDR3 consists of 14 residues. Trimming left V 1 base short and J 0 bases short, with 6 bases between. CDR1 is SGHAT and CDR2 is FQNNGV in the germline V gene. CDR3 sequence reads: CASSLVEMNTEAFF. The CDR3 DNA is TGTGCCAGCAGCTTAGTAGAAATGAACACTGAAGCTTTCTTT.

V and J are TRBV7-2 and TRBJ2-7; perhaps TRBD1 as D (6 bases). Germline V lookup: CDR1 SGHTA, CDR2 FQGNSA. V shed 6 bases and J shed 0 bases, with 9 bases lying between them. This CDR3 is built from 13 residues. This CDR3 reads CASSQGTSYEQYF. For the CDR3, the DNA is TGTGCCAGCAGTCAGGGGACCTCCTACGAGCAGTACTTC.

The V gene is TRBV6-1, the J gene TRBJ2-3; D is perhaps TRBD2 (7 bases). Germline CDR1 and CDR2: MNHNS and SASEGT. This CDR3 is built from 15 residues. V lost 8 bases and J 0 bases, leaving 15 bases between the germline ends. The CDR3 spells CASSSEGGSTDTQYF. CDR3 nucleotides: TGTGCCAGCTCCTCTGAGGGGGGGAGCACAGATACGCAGTATTTT.

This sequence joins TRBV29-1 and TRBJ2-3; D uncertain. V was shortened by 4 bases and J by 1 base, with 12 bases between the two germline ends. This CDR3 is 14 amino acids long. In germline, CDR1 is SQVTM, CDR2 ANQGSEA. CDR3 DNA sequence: TGCAGCGTTGTGCGGAGTGTGGGCACAGATACGCAGTATTTT. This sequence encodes CSVVRSVGTDTQYF.

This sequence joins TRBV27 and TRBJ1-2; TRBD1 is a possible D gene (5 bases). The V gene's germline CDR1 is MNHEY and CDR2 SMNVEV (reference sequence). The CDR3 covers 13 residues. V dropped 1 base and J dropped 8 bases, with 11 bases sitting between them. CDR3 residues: CASSLFGGGGYTF. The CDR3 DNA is TGTGCCAGCAGTTTATTCGGGGGAGGGGGCTACACCTTC.

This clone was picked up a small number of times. Written as DNA, the CDR3 is TGTGCCAGCAGCGCATCAGGGCCGAACACCGGGGAGCTGTTTTTT. It encodes CASSASGPNTGELFF. The chain couples TRBV9 to TRBJ2-2; TRBD1 might be the D (5 bases). Trimming shortened V by 3 bases and J by 0 bases, and 9 bases separated the two germline ends. Germline V CDR1 and CDR2: SGDLS, YYNGEE. This CDR3 comprises 15 residues.

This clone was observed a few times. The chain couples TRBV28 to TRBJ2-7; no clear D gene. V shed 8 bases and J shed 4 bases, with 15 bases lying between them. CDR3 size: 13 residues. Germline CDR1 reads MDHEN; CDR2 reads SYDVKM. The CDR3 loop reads CASCGSSWYEQYF. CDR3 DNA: TGTGCCAGCTGCGGTTCGTCCTGGTACGAGCAGTACTTC.

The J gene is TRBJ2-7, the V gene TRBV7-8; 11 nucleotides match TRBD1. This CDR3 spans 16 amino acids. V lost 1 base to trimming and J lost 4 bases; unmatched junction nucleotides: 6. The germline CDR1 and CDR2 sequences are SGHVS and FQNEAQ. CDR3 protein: CASSLGAGTGGYEQYF. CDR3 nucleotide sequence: TGTGCCAGCAGCTTAGGGGCCGGGACAGGGGGTTACGAGCAGTACTTC.

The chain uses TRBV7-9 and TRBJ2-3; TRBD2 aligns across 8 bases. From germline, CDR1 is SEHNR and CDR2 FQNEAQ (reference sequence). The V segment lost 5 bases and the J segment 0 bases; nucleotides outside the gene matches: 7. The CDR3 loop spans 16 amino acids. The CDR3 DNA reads TGTGCCAGCAGCATCCCAGCGGGAGCTAGCACAGATACGCAGTATTTT. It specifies CASSIPAGASTDTQYF.

CDR3 nucleotide sequence: TGTGCCAGCAGAACCGCGGGGATCACTGAAGCTTTCTTT. Protein sequence: CASRTAGITEAFF. The V and J genes are TRBV25-1 and TRBJ1-1; the D is unclear. The V gene's germline CDR1 is MGHDK and CDR2 SYGVNS. CDR3 length: 13 amino acids. Between the trimmed V and J ends, which lost 6 bases and 4 bases, there was a span of 12 bases.

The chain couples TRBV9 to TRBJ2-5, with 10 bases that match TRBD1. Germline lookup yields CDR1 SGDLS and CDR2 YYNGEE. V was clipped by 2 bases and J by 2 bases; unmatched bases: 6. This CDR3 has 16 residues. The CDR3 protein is CASSVTGGSLQETQYF. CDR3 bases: TGTGCCAGCAGCGTGACAGGGGGCTCTTTGCAAGAGACCCAGTACTTC. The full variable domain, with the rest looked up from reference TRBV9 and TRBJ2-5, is DSGVTQTPKHLITATGQRVTLRCSPRSGDLSVYWYQQSLDQGLQFLIQYYNGEERAKGNILERFSAQQFPDLHSELNLSSLELGDSALYFCASSVTGGSLQETQYFGPGTRLLVL.

The CDR3 sequence: CSATGESYEQYF. The CDR3 nucleotides read TGCAGCGCCACTGGGGAGTCCTACGAGCAGTACTTC. The chain combines TRBV29-1 with TRBJ2-7; possible D gene TRBD2, 5 bases. Trimming took 7 bases from V and 1 from J, leaving 11 bases between them. The V gene's germline CDR1 is SQVTM and CDR2 ANQGSEA. CDR3 length: 12 residues.

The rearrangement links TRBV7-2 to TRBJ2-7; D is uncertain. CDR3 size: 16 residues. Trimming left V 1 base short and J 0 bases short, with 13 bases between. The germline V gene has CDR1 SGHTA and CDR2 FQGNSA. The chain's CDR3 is CASSLVSTASSYEQYF. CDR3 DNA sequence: TGTGCCAGCAGCTTAGTTTCGACCGCAAGCTCCTACGAGCAGTACTTC.

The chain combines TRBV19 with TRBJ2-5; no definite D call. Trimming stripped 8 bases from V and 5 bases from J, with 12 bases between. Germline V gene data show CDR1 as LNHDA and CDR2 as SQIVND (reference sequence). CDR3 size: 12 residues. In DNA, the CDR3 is TGTGCCAGTTCAGGTACAATGGAGACCCAGTACTTC. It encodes CASSGTMETQYF.

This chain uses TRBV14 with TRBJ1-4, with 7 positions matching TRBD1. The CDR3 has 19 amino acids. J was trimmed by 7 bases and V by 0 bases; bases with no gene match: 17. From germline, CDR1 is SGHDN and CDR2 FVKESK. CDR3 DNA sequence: TGTGCCAGCAGCCAAGAATTAATCTTCTCGGGGACAGTCGGTGAAAAACTGTTTTTT. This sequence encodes CASSQELIFSGTVGEKLFF.

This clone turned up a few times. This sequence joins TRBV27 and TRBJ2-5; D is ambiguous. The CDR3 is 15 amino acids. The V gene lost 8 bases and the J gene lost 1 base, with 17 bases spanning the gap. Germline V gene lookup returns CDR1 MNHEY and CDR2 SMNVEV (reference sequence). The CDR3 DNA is TGTGCCAGCTCACCAGAGGTAGGGCCCCAAGAGACCCAGTACTTC. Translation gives CASSPEVGPQETQYF.

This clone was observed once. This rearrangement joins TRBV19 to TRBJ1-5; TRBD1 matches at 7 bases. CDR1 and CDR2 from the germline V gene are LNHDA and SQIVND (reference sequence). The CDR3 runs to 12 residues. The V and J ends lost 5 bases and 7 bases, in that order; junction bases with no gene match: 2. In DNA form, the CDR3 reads TGTGCCAGTAGTCAGGGGGGGCAGCCCCAGCATTTT. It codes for CASSQGGQPQHF.

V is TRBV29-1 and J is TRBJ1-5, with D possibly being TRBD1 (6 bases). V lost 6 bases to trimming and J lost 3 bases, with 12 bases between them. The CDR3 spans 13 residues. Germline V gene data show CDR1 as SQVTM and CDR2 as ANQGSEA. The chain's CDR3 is CSVKGGPNQPQHF. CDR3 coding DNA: TGCAGCGTAAAAGGGGGACCCAATCAGCCCCAGCATTTT.

The CDR3, as DNA: TGTGCCAGCAGTTTTAAGGGGGGCTGGTCACCCCTCCACTTT. Translation gives CASSFKGGWSPLHF. V is TRBV28 and J is TRBJ1-6; maybe TRBD1 (6 bases). The length of the CDR3 is 14 residues. Germline V gene lookup returns CDR1 MDHEN and CDR2 SYDVKM. Trimming removed 3 bases at V and 10 bases at J, with 13 bases between.

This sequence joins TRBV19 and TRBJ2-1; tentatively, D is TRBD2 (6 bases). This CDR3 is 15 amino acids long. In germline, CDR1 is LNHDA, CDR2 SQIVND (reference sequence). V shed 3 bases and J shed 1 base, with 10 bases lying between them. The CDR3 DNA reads TGTGCCAGTAGTATTCCGGGGGAGTCCTACAATGAGCAGTTCTTC. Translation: CASSIPGESYNEQFF.

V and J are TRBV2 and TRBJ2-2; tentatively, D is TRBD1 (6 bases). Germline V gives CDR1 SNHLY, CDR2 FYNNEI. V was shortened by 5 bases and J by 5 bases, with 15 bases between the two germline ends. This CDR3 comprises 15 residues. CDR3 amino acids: CASSYITGWTGELFF. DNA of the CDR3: TGTGCCAGCAGTTATATAACAGGGTGGACCGGGGAGCTGTTTTTT.